Listed below are T cell receptor beta chains from one sample, sequenced in a study of blood T cell repertoires in COVID-19. Clones were read by immunoSEQ multiplex PCR, and TCRdb kept only the in-frame ones, dropping some. The table includes hundreds of thousands of clones, approximately 80% detected once. The sequenced sample consisted of PBMCs or T cells enriched from blood (not recorded which). The receptors shown here come from a woman between 40 and 55 years old with acute COVID-19. CDR3s include the opening cysteine and the closing phenylalanine or tryptophan. The order of the fields is V gene, J gene, clone size, D gene, CDR3 DNA, CDR3 protein. A D gene is named only where the DNA matches it firmly. Size values are once, few and many counts, or a class for expanded clones, and some rows have none.

TRBV19	TRBJ1-5	-	-	TGTGCCACAGGGCAGACCAATCAGCCCCAGCATTTT	CATGQTNQPQHF
TRBV27	TRBJ1-5	-	-	TGTGCCAGCAGTTCGGGGGTAAATCAGCCCCAGCATTTT	CASSSGVNQPQHF
TRBV29-1	TRBJ2-7	-	-	TGCAGCGTTGGTCCCAGGGCCTACGAGCAGTACTTC	CSVGPRAYEQYF
TRBV30	TRBJ1-6	-	-	TGTGCCTGGAGTGTAGGGGTAGGTAATTCACCCCTCCACTTT	CAWSVGVGNSPLHF
TRBV18	TRBJ1-2	-	-	TGTGCCAGCTCACCACGCAGGGATGGCTACACCTTC	CASSPRRDGYTF
TRBV7-2	TRBJ2-1	-	TRBD2	TGTGCCAGCAGCTTATTATCTAGCGGACCGTACAATGAGCAGTTCTTC	CASSLLSSGPYNEQFF
TRBV7-9	TRBJ2-2	-	TRBD2	TGTGCCAGCAGCTTGGTTAGCGGGAAGGGCACCGGGGAGCTGTTTTTT	CASSLVSGKGTGELFF
TRBV20-1	TRBJ1-1	few	-	TGCAGTGCTAGCCGTGCCGGGGAGGCTTTCTTT	CSASRAGEAFF
TRBV2	TRBJ2-5	once	TRBD2	TGTGCCAGCAGTGTAGCGGGGAGGCAAGAGACCCAGTACTTC	CASSVAGRQETQYF
TRBV3-1/TRBV3-2	TRBJ1-5	-	-	TGTGCCAGCAGCCAAGATATCAGGGTTAGTCAGCCCCAGCATTTT	CASSQDIRVSQPQHF
TRBV28	TRBJ1-2	-	-	TGTGCCAGCAGTGCGGACAGCTTCTATGGCTACACCTTC	CASSADSFYGYTF
TRBV12-3/TRBV12-4	TRBJ2-5	-	-	TGTGCCAGCAGTTCGATAAGGGGGGAGACCCAGTACTTC	CASSSIRGETQYF
TRBV14	TRBJ1-1	-	-	TGTGCCAGCAGCCAATTGGCCCCCGGGACTGAAGCTTTCTTT	CASSQLAPGTEAFF
TRBV7-2	TRBJ2-5	-	TRBD2	TGTGCCAGCAGCTTATCGGGACTACAAGAAGAGACCCAGTACTTC	CASSLSGLQEETQYF
TRBV28	TRBJ1-5	-	-	TGTGCCAGCAGTCTCGCCCCCCGGGACAATCCCCAGCATTTT	CASSLAPRDNPQHF
TRBV18	TRBJ2-5	-	-	TGTGCCAGCTCCCCTGCTGGACAGCAAGAGACCCAGTACTTC	CASSPAGQQETQYF
TRBV4-3	TRBJ1-2	few	-	TGCGCCAGCAGCCAAGATTTAACAGCTAACTATGGCTACACCTTC	CASSQDLTANYGYTF
TRBV11-2	TRBJ1-2	-	-	TGTGCCAGCAGCCTCCAGGGTGGAAGTCCGGAGGGCTACACCTTC	CASSLQGGSPEGYTF
TRBV9	TRBJ2-7	-	-	TGTGCCAGCAGCGTAGACAGGCGCCCCTACGAGCAGTACTTC	CASSVDRRPYEQYF
TRBV2	TRBJ2-2	once	-	TGTGCCAGCCTGTTTGAGGGTTCCGTCGGGGAGCTGTTTTTT	CASLFEGSVGELFF
TRBV9	TRBJ2-1	-	TRBD2	TGTGCCAGCAGCGTAGGGGACTACTCGGGAAATGAGCAGTTCTTC	CASSVGDYSGNEQFF
TRBV28	TRBJ1-5	-	TRBD1	TGTGCCAGCAGCTTGACACACAGGGGGCGCGGGAGCAATCAGCCCCAGCATTTT	CASSLTHRGRGSNQPQHF
TRBV20-1	TRBJ1-5	-	-	TGCAGGGGGGCCAATCAGCCCCAGCATTTT	CRGANQPQHF
TRBV27	TRBJ2-3	-	TRBD2	TGTGCCAGCAGCCCTCGACTAGCGGCGAACACAGATACGCAGTATTTT	CASSPRLAANTDTQYF
TRBV15	TRBJ1-2	-	-	TGTGCCACCAGCAGCAACAGGGTTAATCAGGGCTACACCTTC	CATSSNRVNQGYTF
TRBV5-1	TRBJ1-1	-	-	TGCGCCAGCAGCTTTGGACAGCTGAACACTGAAGCTTTCTTT	CASSFGQLNTEAFF
TRBV3-1/TRBV3-2	TRBJ2-7	-	-	TGTGCCAGCAGCCAAGAGATTCCCGATCCGGGATCCTACTCCTACGAGCAGTACTTC	CASSQEIPDPGSYSYEQYF
TRBV19	TRBJ2-1	many	TRBD2	TGTGCCAGTAGTGCCCGGACTAGCGGGAGTCGGAATGAGCAGTTCTTC	CASSARTSGSRNEQFF
TRBV19	TRBJ2-1	many	-	TGTGCCAGTAGTATAGCCACTCCCTACAATGAGCAGTTCTTC	CASSIATPYNEQFF
TRBV3-1/TRBV3-2	TRBJ2-7	-	TRBD2	TGTGCCAGCAGCCAAGAAGAGCGGGAGCCGAGGGAGCAGTACTTC	CASSQEEREPREQYF
TRBV9	TRBJ1-1	-	-	TGTGCCAGCAGCGTAAGGGGAAACACTGAAGCTTTCTTT	CASSVRGNTEAFF
TRBV3-1/TRBV3-2	TRBJ2-2	-	-	TGTGCCAGCAGCCAATTGCGACAGATGAACACCGGGGAGCTGTTTTTT	CASSQLRQMNTGELFF
TRBV27	TRBJ2-3	-	-	TGTGCCAGCAGTTTAATGTCTAGCACAGATACGCAGTATTTT	CASSLMSSTDTQYF
TRBV29-1	TRBJ1-2	many	-	TGCAGCGTTGAGGTCGGCGGGGGGATGGTCGGCTACACCTTC	CSVEVGGGMVGYTF
TRBV11-3	TRBJ2-7	few	TRBD1	TGTGCCAGCAGCTTCAGGACAGGGTTCGAGCAGTACTTC	CASSFRTGFEQYF
TRBV5-1	TRBJ2-7	-	TRBD2	TGCGCCAGCAAGGGTAGCGGGGCTACCTACGAGCAGTACTTC	CASKGSGATYEQYF
TRBV7-6	TRBJ2-3	-	-	TGTGCCAGCAGCTTAACGGGGGTCGGGGATACGCAGTATTTT	CASSLTGVGDTQYF
TRBV18	TRBJ1-1	-	-	TGTGCCAGCTCACTGGACATCCGGATGAACACTGAAGCTTTCTTT	CASSLDIRMNTEAFF
TRBV18	TRBJ1-4	-	TRBD1	TGTGCCAGCTCATCGGGACAGGGAAACGAAAAACTGTTTTTT	CASSSGQGNEKLFF
TRBV6-1	TRBJ2-7	many	TRBD1	TGTGCCAGCAGTGAAGGGACAGGGGGCTCCTACGAGCAGTACTTC	CASSEGTGGSYEQYF
TRBV6-5	TRBJ2-7	-	-	TGTGCCAGCAGTTACTCACAGGACCGGCAGCAGTACTTC	CASSYSQDRQQYF
TRBV19	TRBJ2-1	-	TRBD2	TGTGCCAGTATTAGGGCGGGAGGATATGAGCAGTTCTTC	CASIRAGGYEQFF